The subject of this entry is one T cell receptor (beta chain). This specimen belongs to a study of blood T cell repertoires in COVID-19. Study summary: Collection of acute and convalescent COVID-19 samples took place in the United States, Italy and Spain. Nucleic acid was either cDNA or gDNA, and it came from T cells, B-cell-depleted T cells, or PBMCs.

Under the authors' procedure: Quantification of nucleated cells was approximated via reference gene primer amplification. Data came from immunoSEQ multiplex PCR; TCRdb stores just in-frame clones and leaves some out. From that table come the V and J calls and clone size; the DNA was used to work out D and trimming. Of roughly 100,000 clones in the sample, under 80% were seen once. The V gene's germline CDR1 is ENHRY and CDR2 SYGVKD. The CDR3 runs 13 residues. V was pared by 8 bases and J by 3 bases, with 14 bases between. The rearrangement links TRBV10-3 to TRBJ2-7, with D maybe TRBD1 (7 bases). Sequencing was done on a sample of peripheral blood. The receptor was isolated from a woman aged 65 to 85 with acute or convalescent COVID-19. The CDR3 reads CAIGGTVGYEQYF. For the CDR3, the DNA is TGTGCCATCGGGGGGACAGTAGGCTACGAGCAGTACTTC.